The 11 T cell receptor beta chains below come from one sample, sequenced in a study of human T cells and chemical hapten exposure. TCRdb itself ran the RACE reads through MiXCR, one entry per CDR3 protein. The sample lists over 300,000 distinct CDR3 sequences, approximately 5.1% occurring once. Sample time point: pre-sensitization, week 0. Described treatment: therapeutic diphenylcyclopropenone sensitization with weekly scalp DPC. The specimen was whole blood, collected in connection with sensitization to the hapten diphenylcyclopropenone (DPC). The receptors come from a woman aged 45-60 years with alopecia areata. Some clones in this sample may be carry-over from other donors' samples.

This clonotype showed up many times. The rearrangement uses TRBV20-1 and TRBJ1-1, with D hard to call. V was clipped by 6 bases and J by 1 base, with 12 bases between them. The CDR3 runs to 13 residues. Per germline, CDR1 DFQATT and CDR2 SNEGSKA (reference sequence). The CDR3 DNA follows: TGCAGTGCCCAGTCAGAAACGAACACTGAAGCTTTCTTT. It is translated as CSAQSETNTEAFF.

This clonotype was counted many times. The rearrangement uses TRBV7-2 and TRBJ2-4; 8 bases align to TRBD2. After removal of 1 base from V and 6 bases from J, the junction contained 11 bases not matched to a gene. This CDR3 has 17 amino acids. Germline values: CDR1 SGHTA, CDR2 FQGNSA. This CDR3 reads CASSLELAGLLLNIQYF. The CDR3 DNA reads TGTGCCAGCAGCTTAGAATTAGCGGGATTACTATTAAACATTCAGTACTTC. Filled out from reference TRBV7-2 and TRBJ2-4, the complete variable domain reads GAGVSQSPSNKVTEKGKDVELRCDPISGHTALYWYRQSLGQGLEFLIYFQGNSAPDKSGLPSDRFSAERTGGSVSTLTIQRTQQEDSAVYLCASSLELAGLLLNIQYFGAGTRLSVL.

This clonotype was seen at least ten times. The V and J genes are TRBV3-1 and TRBJ2-7; D is possibly TRBD2 (7 bases). Germline assignment: CDR1 LGHDT and CDR2 YNNKEL (reference sequence). V shed 8 bases and J shed 5 bases, with 19 bases lying between them. The CDR3 is 14 residues long. This CDR3 reads CASGPGLPGDEQYF. The CDR3 DNA reads TGTGCCAGCGGTCCGGGACTACCAGGGGACGAGCAGTACTTC.

A few counts support this clonotype. The J gene is TRBJ2-1, the V gene TRBV13, with 9 positions matching TRBD1. This CDR3 region has 13 residues. V was pared by 6 bases and J by 16 bases, with 13 bases of the junction left unmatched. Germline V gene lookup returns CDR1 PRHDT and CDR2 FYEKMQ (reference sequence). Written as DNA, the CDR3 is TGTGCCAGCAGACATGGGACAGGGAACTCATGTTTCTTC. It translates to CASRHGTGNSCFF.

This clonotype occurred many times. V usage is TRBV27 and J usage is TRBJ2-7, with D tentatively TRBD2 (6 bases). CDR1 is MNHEY, CDR2 SMNVEV, per germline (reference sequence). The CDR3 sequence is 13 residues long. V gave up 3 bases and J gave up 6 bases, with 12 bases separating them. The CDR3 bases are TGTGCCAGCAGTTTTGGGCCCGGGGGCGAGCAGTACTTC. Amino acid sequence: CASSFGPGGEQYF.

CDR3 residues: CASSVDRGLNQPQHF. The CDR3 DNA is TGTGCCAGCAGTGTGGACAGGGGGCTTAATCAGCCCCAGCATTTT. The chain is built from TRBV2 and TRBJ1-5, with 11 nucleotides matching TRBD1. After removal of 4 bases from V and 4 bases from J, the junction contained 3 bases not matched to a gene. Looked up from germline, CDR1 is SNHLY and CDR2 is FYNNEI. This CDR3 comprises 15 residues.

The chain carries TRBV9 and TRBJ2-3, with TRBD2 matching 8 bases. Germline-derived CDR1 and CDR2 are SGDLS and YYNGEE. Losses at the gene ends were 5 bases for V and 4 bases for J; bases not matched to a gene: 9. There are 15 residues in the CDR3. This CDR3 reads CASSGSGGDADTQYF. Written as DNA, the CDR3 is TGTGCCAGCAGTGGGAGCGGGGGTGACGCAGATACGCAGTATTTT.

This clonotype was counted at least ten times. This chain uses TRBV3-1 with TRBJ2-7, with no clear D. Germline lookup yields CDR1 LGHDT and CDR2 YNNKEL (reference sequence). The ends were cut back, 3 bases at V and 4 bases at J, with 4 bases in the middle. The CDR3 extends over 11 amino acids. DNA for the CDR3: TGTGCCAGCAGCCAGGGGTACGAGCAGTACTTC. Translating gives CASSQGYEQYF.

The gene calls are TRBV6-2 or TRBV6-3 and TRBJ1-1; the match to TRBD1 covers 8 bases. CDR3 length equals 17 residues. V dropped 2 bases and J dropped 0; count of bases not matched to a gene: 8. Germline CDR1 reads MNHEY; CDR2 reads SVGEGT. CDR3 protein: CASSYMGQEIMNTEAFF. CDR3 sequence (DNA): TGTGCCAGCAGTTACATGGGACAGGAGATAATGAACACTGAAGCTTTCTTT.

This clonotype was seen many times. This chain links TRBV7-9 with TRBJ1-3; D is uncertain. V shed 3 bases and J shed 4 bases, with 10 bases lying between them. The CDR3 spans 14 residues. CDR1 SEHNR and CDR2 FQNEAQ come from the germline V gene (reference sequence). This chain's CDR3 is CASSFVGRGNTIYF. CDR3 nucleotide sequence: TGTGCCAGCAGCTTTGTAGGGCGCGGAAACACCATATATTTT.

In its sample, this clonotype was seen many times. The chain joins TRBV25-1 to TRBJ2-2; 9 bases are a match to TRBD2. This CDR3 contains 16 residues. Germline V gene sequence: CDR1 MGHDK, CDR2 SYGVNS. The ends lost 3 bases at V and 2 bases at J; junction bases unmatched: 4. Here the CDR3 reads CASSERLAANTGELFF. The CDR3, as DNA: TGTGCCAGCAGTGAGCGACTAGCGGCAAACACCGGGGAGCTGTTTTTT.